This TCR beta chain was sequenced in a study of blood T cell repertoires in COVID-19. At the level of the study: Both acute and convalescent COVID-19 samples were obtained from the United States, Italy and Spain. PBMCs, B-cell-depleted T cells, or T cells were the source of the cDNA or gDNA that made up the material.

In the original workflow: Estimates of nucleated cell counts were drawn from the amplification of reference gene primers. Profiled with immunoSEQ multiplex PCR; TCRdb holds only in-frame clones, not every one. V, J and clone size are taken as reported in that table, and D and trimming were inferred from the DNA itself. The repertoire holds some 190,000 clones, with approximately 85% as singletons. The V and J ends lost 6 bases and 7 bases, in that order; junction bases with no gene match: 8. The CDR3 consists of 15 residues. Germline V gene sequence: CDR1 MNHEY, CDR2 SVGAGI. The source is a human donor with active or convalescent COVID-19. The donor label of this sample is uncertain. The material sequenced was peripheral blood. The chain recombines TRBV6-5 with TRBJ1-6; TRBD1 matches 8 bases. The CDR3 region is CASRHGQGPNSPLHF. CDR3 coding DNA: TGTGCCAGCAGACACGGACAGGGACCAAATTCACCCCTCCACTTT.